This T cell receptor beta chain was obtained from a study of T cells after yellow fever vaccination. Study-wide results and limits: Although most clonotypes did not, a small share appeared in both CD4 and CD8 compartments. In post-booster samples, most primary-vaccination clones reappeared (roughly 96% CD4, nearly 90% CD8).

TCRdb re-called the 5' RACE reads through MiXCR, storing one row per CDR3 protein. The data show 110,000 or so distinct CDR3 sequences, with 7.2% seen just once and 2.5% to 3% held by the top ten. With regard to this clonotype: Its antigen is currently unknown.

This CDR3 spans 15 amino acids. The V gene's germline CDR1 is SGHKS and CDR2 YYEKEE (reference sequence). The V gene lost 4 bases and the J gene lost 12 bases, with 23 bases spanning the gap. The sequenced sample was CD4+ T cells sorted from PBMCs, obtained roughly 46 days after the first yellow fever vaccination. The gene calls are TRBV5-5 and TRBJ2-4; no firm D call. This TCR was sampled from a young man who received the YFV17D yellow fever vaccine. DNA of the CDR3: TGTGCCAGCAGCCTACCCCAGTGGGCGATGGACCCTCAGTACTTC. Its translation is CASSLPQWAMDPQYF.